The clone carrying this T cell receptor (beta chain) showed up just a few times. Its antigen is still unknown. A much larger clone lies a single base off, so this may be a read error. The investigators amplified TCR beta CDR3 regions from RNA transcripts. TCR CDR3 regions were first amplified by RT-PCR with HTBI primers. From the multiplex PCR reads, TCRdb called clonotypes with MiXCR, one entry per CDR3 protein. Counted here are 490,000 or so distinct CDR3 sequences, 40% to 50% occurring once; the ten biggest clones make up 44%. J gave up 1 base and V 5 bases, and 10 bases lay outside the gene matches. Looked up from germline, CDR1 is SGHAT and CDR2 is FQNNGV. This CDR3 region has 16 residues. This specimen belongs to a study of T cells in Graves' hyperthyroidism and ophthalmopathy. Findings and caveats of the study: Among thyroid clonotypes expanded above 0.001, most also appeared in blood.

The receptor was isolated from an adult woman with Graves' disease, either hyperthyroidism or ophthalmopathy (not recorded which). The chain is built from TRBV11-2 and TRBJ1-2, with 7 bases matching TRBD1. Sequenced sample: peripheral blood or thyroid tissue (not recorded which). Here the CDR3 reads CASSPYPGQINYGYTF. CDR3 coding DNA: TGTGCCAGCAGCCCCTACCCGGGACAGATTAACTATGGCTACACCTTC.